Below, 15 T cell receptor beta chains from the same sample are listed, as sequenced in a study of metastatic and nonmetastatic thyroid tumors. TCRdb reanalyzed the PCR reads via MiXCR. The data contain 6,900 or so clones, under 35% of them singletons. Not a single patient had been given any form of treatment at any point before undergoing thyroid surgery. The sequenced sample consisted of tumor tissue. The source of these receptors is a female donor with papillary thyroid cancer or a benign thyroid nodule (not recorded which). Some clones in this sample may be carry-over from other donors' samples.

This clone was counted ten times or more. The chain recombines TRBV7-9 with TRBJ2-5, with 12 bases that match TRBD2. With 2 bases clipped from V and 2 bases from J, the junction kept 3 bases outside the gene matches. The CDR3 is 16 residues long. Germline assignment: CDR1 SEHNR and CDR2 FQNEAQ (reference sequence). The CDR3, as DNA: TGTGCCAGCAGCTTACGGACTAGCGGGGTACAAGAGACCCAGTACTTC. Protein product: CASSLRTSGVQETQYF.

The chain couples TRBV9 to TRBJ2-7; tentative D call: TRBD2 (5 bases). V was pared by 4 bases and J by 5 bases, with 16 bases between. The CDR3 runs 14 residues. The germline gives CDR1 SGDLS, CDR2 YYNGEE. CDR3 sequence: CASSPEARANEQYF. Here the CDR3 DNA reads TGTGCCAGCAGCCCAGAGGCGAGGGCCAACGAGCAGTACTTC.

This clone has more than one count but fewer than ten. CDR3 loop: CASSIVSQGAVNTEAFF. CDR3 nucleotides: TGTGCCAGTAGTATAGTATCACAGGGGGCTGTGAACACTGAAGCTTTCTTT. The genes are TRBV19 and TRBJ1-1; 9 bases are shared with TRBD1. Germline-derived CDR1 and CDR2 are LNHDA and SQIVND (reference sequence). The CDR3 extends over 17 amino acids. The V gene end was trimmed by 1 base and the J gene end by 0 bases; junction bases not matched to a gene: 6.

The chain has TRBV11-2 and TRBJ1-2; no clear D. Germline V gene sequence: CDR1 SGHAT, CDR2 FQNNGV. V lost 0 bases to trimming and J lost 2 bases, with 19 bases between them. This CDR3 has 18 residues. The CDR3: CASSLDPSGSRENYGYTF. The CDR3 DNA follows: TGTGCCAGCAGCTTAGATCCCTCTGGCAGCCGAGAAAACTATGGCTACACCTTC.

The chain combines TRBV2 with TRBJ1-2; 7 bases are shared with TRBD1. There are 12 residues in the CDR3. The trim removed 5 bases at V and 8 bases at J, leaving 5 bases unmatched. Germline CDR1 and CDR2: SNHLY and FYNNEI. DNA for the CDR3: TGTGCCAGCAGTTTAACAGGGGAAGGCTACACCTTC. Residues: CASSLTGEGYTF.

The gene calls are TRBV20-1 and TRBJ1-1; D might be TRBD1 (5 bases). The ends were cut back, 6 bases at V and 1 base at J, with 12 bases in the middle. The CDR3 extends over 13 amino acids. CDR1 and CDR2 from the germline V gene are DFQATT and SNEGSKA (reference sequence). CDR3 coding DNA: TGCAGTGCCCCCCCCGGGGGGAACACTGAAGCTTTCTTT. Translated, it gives CSAPPGGNTEAFF.

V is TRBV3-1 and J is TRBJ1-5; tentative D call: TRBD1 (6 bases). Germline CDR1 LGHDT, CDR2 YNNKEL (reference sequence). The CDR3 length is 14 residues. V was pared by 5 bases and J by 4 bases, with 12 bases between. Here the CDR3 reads CASSLAQGNQPQHF. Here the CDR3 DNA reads TGTGCCAGCAGCTTAGCCCAGGGGAATCAGCCCCAGCATTTT.

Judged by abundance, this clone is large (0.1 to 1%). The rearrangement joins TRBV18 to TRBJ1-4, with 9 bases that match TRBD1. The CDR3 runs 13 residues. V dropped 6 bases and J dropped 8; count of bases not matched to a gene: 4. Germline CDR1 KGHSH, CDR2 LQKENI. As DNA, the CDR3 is TGTGCCAGCTCTCCGGGACAGGGCGAAAAACTGTTTTTT. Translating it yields CASSPGQGEKLFF.

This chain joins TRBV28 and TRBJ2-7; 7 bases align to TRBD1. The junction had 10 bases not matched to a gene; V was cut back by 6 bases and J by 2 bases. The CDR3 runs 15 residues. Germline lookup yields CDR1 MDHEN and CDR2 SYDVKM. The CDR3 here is CASRPDRVGTYEQYF. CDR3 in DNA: TGTGCCAGCAGGCCCGACAGGGTGGGGACCTACGAGCAGTACTTC.

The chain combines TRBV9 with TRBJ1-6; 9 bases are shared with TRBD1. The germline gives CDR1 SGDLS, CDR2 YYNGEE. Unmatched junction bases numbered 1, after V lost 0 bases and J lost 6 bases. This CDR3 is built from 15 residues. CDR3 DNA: TGTGCCAGCAGCGTAGTGGACAGGGGTAATTCACCCCTCCACTTT. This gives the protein CASSVVDRGNSPLHF. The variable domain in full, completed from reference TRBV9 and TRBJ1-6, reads DSGVTQTPKHLITATGQRVTLRCSPRSGDLSVYWYQQSLDQGLQFLIQYYNGEERAKGNILERFSAQQFPDLHSELNLSSLELGDSALYFCASSVVDRGNSPLHFGNGTRLTVT.

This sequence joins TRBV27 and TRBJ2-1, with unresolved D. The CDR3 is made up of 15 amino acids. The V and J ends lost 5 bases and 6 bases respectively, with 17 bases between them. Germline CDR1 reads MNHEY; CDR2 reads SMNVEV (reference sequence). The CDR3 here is CASSPQCGASNEQFF. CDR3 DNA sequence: TGTGCCAGCAGTCCCCAGTGCGGTGCAAGCAATGAGCAGTTCTTC.

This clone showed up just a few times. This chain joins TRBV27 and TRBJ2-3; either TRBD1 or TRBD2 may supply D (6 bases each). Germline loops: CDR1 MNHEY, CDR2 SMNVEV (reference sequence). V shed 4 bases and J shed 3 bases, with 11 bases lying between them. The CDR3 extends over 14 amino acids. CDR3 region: CASSSRGRTDTQYF. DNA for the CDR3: TGTGCCAGCAGTTCCCGGGGGCGGACAGATACGCAGTATTTT.

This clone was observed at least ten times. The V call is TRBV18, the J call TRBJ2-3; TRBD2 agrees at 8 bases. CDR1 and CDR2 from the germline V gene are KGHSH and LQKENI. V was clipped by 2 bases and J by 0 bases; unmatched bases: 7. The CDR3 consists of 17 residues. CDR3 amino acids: CASSPNQAGASTDTQYF. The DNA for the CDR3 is TGTGCCAGCTCACCAAATCAAGCGGGGGCAAGCACAGATACGCAGTATTTT.

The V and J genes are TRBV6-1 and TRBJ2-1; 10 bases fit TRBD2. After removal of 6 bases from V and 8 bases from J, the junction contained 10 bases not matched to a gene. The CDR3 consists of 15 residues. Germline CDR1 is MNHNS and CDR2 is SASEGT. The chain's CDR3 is CASSVLAGEDDEQFF. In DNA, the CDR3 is TGTGCCAGCAGCGTTCTAGCGGGAGAGGACGATGAGCAGTTCTTC.

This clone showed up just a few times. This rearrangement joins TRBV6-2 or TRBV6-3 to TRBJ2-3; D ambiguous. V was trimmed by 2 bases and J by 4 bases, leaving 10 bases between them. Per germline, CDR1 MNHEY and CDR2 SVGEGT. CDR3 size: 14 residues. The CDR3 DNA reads TGTGCCAGCAGTTACCCGAGTTGGGCAGATACGCAGTATTTT. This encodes CASSYPSWADTQYF.